This note documents a single TCR beta chain sequence. The target antigen is unknown. Described treatment: roughly 18 received Ad26.COV2.S at low or high dose, single or two shots; about 5 received placebo; per-sample allocation not given. Samples came from day 63 after the first vaccine or placebo injection. It was an adult aged 18-55 years in Boston who was the donor. Sequencing was performed with immunoSEQ multiplex PCR; in TCRdb, only in-frame clones are kept and a portion is missing. The data show approximately 350,000 clones, more than 75% seen once. This sample was included in a study of Ad26.COV2.S vaccination and SARS-CoV-2 variants. Overall study: Each vaccinee took Ad26.COV2.S intramuscularly, once or twice 56 days apart.

The CDR3 length is 16 residues. The germline gives CDR1 SGHRS, CDR2 YFSETQ. V lost 1 base to trimming and J lost 5 bases; unmatched junction nucleotides: 7. Findings and limits, study-wide: Greater spike-specific TCR breadth was seen in vaccine recipients than in placebo recipients.

The chain combines TRBV5-1 with TRBJ2-5; the match to TRBD2 covers 11 bases. This receptor was taken from a person aged 18-60 years who received the Ad26.COV2.S COVID-19 vaccine or a placebo. The sequenced sample was peripheral blood, obtained in a trial of Ad26.COV2.S vaccine versus placebo. This chain's CDR3 is CASSLFSGGAQETQYF. The CDR3 region has the DNA TGCGCCAGCAGCTTGTTTAGCGGGGGGGCGCAGGAGACCCAGTACTTC. Together with reference TRBV5-1 and TRBJ2-5, the CDR3 gives the full variable domain: KAGVTQTPRYLIKTRGQQVTLSCSPISGHRSVSWYQQTPGQGLQFLFEYFSETQRNKGNFPGRFSGRQFSNSRSEMNVSTLELGDSALYLCASSLFSGGAQETQYFGPGTRLLVL.